Included here is one T cell receptor beta chain sequence, with context. The antigen is unknown. The study ran its PCR with 60 Vbeta and 13 Jbeta primers. Original analysis: In a later analysis, around 11 million of tens of millions of unique beta chains occurred in at least two donors. Measured with immunoSEQ multiplex PCR; TCRdb has only the in-frame clones, and not every one. The V and J calls and clone size were taken over from that table, and D and trimming were inferred from the DNA. The table shows roughly 180,000 clones, with 84% occurring only once. The data were taken from a study of cytomegalovirus exposure and HLA in healthy donors. The study's findings and limits: Later work showed greater clonal expansion in HLA-associated TCR beta chains than in equally common others.

The material sequenced was PBMCs. The receptor's source is a boy aged 5-17 years in good health and CMV-seronegative.

This CDR3 reads CASSFAGRTEAFF. The DNA of the CDR3 is TGTGCCAGCAGTTTCGCAGGGAGGACTGAAGCTTTCTTT. The chain combines TRBV27 with TRBJ1-1; D is possibly TRBD1 (5 bases). Germline loops: CDR1 MNHEY, CDR2 SMNVEV (reference sequence). V gave up 3 bases and J gave up 5 bases, with 10 bases separating them. The CDR3 totals 13 residues.